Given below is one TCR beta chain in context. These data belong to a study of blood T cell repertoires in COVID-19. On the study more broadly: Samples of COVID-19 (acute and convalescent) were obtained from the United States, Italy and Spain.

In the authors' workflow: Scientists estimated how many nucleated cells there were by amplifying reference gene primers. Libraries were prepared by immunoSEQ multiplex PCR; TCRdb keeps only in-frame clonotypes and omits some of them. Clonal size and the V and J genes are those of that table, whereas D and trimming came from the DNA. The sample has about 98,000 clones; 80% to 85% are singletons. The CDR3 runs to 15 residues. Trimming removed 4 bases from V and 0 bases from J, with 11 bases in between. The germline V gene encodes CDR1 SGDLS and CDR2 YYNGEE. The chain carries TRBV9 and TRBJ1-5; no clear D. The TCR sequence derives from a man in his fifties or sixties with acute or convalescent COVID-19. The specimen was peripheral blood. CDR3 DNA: TGTGCCAGCAGCCCACGGGGAGATAGCAATCAGCCCCAGCATTTT. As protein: CASSPRGDSNQPQHF.